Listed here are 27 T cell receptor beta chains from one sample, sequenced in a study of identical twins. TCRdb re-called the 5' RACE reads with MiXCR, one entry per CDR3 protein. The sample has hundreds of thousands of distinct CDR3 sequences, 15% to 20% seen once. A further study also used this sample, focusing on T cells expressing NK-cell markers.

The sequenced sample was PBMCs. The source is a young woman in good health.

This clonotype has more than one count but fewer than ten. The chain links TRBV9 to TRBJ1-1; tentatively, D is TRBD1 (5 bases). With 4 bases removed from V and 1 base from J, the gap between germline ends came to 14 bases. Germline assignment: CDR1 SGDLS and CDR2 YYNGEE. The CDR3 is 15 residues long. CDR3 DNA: TGTGCCAGCAGCCCGAGAGGGACGGAGAACACTGAAGCTTTCTTT. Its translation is CASSPRGTENTEAFF.

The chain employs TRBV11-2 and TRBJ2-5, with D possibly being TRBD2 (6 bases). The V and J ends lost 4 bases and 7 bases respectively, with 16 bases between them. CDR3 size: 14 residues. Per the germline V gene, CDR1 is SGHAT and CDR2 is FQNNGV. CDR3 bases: TGTGCCAGCAGCTCCCCGGCGGGACCCGGGACCCAGTACTTC. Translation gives CASSSPAGPGTQYF.

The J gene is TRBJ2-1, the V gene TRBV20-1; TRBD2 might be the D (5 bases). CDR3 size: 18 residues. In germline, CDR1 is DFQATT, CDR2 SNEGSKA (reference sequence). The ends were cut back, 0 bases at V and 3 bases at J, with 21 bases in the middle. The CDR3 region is CSARDQRTPGWGYNEQFF. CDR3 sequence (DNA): TGCAGTGCTAGAGATCAGAGGACTCCGGGATGGGGCTACAATGAGCAGTTCTTC.

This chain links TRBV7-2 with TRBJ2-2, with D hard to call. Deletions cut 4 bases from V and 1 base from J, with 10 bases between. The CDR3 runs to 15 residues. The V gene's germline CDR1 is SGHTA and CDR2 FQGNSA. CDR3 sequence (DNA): TGTGCCAGCAGCTCCCGACCCCTGAACACCGGGGAGCTGTTTTTT. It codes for CASSSRPLNTGELFF. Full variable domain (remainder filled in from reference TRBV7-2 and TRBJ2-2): GAGVSQSPSNKVTEKGKDVELRCDPISGHTALYWYRQSLGQGLEFLIYFQGNSAPDKSGLPSDRFSAERTGGSVSTLTIQRTQQEDSAVYLCASSSRPLNTGELFFGEGSRLTVL.

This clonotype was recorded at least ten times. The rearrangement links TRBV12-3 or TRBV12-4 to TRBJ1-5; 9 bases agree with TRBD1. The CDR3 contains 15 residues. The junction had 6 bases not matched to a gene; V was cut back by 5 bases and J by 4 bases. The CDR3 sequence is CASSLGTGRNQPQHF. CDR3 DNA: TGTGCCAGCAGTCTAGGGACAGGGCGGAATCAGCCCCAGCATTTT.

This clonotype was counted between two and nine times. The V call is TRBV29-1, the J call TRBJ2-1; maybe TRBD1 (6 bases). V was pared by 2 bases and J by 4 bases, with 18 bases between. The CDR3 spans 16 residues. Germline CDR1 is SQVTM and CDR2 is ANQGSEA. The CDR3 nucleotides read TGCAGCGTTGAAACTCCCGGGTTAGGGGGTTACAATGAGCAGTTCTTC. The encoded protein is CSVETPGLGGYNEQFF.

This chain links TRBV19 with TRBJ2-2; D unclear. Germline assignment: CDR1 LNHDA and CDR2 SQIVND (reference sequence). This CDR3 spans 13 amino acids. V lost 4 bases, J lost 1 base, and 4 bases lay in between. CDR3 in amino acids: CASSTWNTGELFF. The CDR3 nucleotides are TGTGCCAGTAGTACTTGGAACACCGGGGAGCTGTTTTTT.

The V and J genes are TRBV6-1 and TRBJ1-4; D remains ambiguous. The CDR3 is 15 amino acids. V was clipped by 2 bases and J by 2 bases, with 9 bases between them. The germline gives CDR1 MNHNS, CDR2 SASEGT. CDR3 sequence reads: CASSEPGLTNEKLFF. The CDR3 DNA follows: TGTGCCAGCAGTGAACCGGGGTTGACTAATGAAAAACTGTTTTTT.

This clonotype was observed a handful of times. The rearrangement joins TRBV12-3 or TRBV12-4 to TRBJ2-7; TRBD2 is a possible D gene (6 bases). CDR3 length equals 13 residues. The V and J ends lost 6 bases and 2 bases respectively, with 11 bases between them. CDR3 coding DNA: TGTGCCAGCAGCCGGGACTTACCCTACGAGCAGTACTTC. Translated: CASSRDLPYEQYF.

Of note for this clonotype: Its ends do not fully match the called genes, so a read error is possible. The CDR3, as DNA: TGTGCTAGCAGCTTAATCGCTGCGGACAATGAGCAGTTCTTC. It codes for CASSLIAADNEQFF. The chain joins TRBV7-7 to TRBJ2-1; the D is unclear. The CDR3 contains 14 residues. Germline values: CDR1 SSHAT, CDR2 FNYEAQ (reference sequence).

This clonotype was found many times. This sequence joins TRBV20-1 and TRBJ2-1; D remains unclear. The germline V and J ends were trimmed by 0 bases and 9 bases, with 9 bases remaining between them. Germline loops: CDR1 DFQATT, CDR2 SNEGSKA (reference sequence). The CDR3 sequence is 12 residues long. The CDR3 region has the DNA TGCAGTGCTAGAGATCCTGGGATTGAGCAGTTCTTC. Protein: CSARDPGIEQFF.

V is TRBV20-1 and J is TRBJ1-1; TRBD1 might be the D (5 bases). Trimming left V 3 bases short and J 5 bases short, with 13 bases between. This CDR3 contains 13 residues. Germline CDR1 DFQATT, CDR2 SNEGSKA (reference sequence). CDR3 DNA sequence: TGCAGTGCTAGCATTGCAGGGACGACTGAAGCTTTCTTT. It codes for CSASIAGTTEAFF.

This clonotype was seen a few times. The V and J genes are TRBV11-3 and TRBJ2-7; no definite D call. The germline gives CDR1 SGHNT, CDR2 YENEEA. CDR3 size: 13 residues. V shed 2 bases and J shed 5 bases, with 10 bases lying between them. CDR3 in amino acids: CASSLSSLHEQYF. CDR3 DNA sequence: TGTGCCAGCAGCTTATCGTCGCTACACGAGCAGTACTTC.

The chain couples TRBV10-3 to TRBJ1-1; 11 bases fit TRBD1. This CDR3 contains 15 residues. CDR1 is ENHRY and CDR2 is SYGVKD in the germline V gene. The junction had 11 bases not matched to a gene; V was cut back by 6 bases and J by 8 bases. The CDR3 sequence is CAIRDTGTGGKEAFF. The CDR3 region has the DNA TGTGCCATCAGGGACACCGGGACAGGGGGTAAAGAAGCTTTCTTT.

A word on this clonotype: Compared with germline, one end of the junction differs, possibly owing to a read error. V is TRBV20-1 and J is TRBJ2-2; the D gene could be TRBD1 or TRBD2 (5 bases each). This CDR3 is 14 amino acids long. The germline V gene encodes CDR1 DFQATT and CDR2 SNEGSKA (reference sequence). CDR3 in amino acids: CSVGTYSNTGELFF. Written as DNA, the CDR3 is TGCAGTGTAGGGACCTACTCGAACACCGGAGAGCTGTTTTTT.

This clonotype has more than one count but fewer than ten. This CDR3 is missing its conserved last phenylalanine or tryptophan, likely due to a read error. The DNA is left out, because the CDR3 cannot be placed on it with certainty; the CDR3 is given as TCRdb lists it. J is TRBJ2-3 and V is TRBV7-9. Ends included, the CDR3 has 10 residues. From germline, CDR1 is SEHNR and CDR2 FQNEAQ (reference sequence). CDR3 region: CASSLEVGRL.

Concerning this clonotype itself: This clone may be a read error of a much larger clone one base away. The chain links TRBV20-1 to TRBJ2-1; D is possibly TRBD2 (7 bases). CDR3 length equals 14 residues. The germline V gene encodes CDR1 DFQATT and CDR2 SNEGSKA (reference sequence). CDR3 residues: CCASPRGRDNEQFF. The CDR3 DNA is TGCTGTGCTAGCCCAAGGGGGAGGGATAATGAGCAGTTCTTC.

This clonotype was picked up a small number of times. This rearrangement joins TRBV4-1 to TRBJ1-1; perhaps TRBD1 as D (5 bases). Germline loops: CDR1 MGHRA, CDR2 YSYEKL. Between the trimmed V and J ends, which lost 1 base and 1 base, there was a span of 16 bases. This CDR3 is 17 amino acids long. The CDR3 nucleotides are TGCGCCAGCAGCCAAGTTGATTTGGGGGGGACGAACACTGAAGCTTTCTTT. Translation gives CASSQVDLGGTNTEAFF.

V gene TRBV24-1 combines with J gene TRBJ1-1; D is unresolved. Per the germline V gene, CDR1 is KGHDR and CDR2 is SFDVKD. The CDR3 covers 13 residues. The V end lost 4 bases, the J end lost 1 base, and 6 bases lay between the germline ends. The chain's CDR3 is CATSEGRNTEAFF. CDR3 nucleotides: TGTGCCACCAGTGAGGGCAGGAACACTGAAGCTTTCTTT.

The DNA of the CDR3 is TGTGCCAGCAGCCACGGACAGGGGGCAAGTAATGAGCAGTTCTTC. This encodes CASSHGQGASNEQFF. The J gene is TRBJ2-1, the V gene TRBV7-8; 11 bases agree with TRBD1. Germline assignment: CDR1 SGHVS and CDR2 FQNEAQ. CDR3 length equals 15 residues. After removal of 5 bases from V and 7 bases from J, the junction contained 7 bases not matched to a gene.

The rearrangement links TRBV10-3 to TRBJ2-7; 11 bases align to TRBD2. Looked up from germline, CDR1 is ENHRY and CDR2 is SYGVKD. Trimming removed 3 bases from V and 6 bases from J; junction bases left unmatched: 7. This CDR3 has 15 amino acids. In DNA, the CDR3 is TGTGCCATCAGTGAAGGTAGCGGGAGGGGCCCCGAGCAGTACTTC. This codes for CAISEGSGRGPEQYF.

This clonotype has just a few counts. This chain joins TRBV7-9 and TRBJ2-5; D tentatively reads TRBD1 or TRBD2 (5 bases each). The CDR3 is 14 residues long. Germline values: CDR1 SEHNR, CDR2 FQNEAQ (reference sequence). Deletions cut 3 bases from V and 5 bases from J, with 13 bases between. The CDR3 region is CASSFEGRAETQYF. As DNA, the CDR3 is TGTGCCAGCAGCTTTGAGGGACGGGCGGAGACCCAGTACTTC.

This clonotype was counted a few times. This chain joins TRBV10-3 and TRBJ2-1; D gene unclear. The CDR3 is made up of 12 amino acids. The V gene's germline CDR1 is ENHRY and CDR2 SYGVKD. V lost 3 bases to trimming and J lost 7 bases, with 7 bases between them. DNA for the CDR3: TGTGCCATCAGTGAACGGGTTAATGAGCAGTTCTTC. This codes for CAISERVNEQFF.

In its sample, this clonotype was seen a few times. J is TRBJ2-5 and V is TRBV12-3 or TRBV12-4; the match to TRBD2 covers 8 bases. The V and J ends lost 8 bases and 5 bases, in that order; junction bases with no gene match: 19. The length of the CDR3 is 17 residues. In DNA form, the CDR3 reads TGTGCCAGCGCCCCACTGGCGGGACTAGTTGCAAGGGAGACCCAGTACTTC. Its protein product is CASAPLAGLVARETQYF.

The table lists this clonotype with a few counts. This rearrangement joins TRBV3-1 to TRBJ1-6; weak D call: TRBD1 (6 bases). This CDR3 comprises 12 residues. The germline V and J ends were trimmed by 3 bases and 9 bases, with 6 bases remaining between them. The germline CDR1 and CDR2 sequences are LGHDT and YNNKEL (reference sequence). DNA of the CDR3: TGTGCCAGCAGCCAGGGGGCTTCACCCCTCCACTTT. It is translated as CASSQGASPLHF.

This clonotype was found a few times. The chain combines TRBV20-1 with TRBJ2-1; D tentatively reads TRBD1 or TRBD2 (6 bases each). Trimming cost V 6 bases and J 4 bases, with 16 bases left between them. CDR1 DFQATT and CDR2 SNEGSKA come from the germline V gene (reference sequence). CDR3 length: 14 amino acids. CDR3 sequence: CSATTGGLYNEQFF. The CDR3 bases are TGCAGTGCAACCACCGGGGGCCTTTACAATGAGCAGTTCTTC.

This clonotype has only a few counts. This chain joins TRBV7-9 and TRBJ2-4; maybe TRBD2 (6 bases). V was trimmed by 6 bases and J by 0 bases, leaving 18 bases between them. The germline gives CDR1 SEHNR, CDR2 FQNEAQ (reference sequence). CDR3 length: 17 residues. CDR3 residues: CASRSTGVAEAKNIQYF. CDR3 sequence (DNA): TGTGCCAGCAGATCCACCGGGGTAGCGGAAGCCAAAAACATTCAGTACTTC.